This TCR beta chain was recorded in a study of blood T cell repertoires in COVID-19. About the research overall: Sites in the United States, Italy and Spain provided acute and convalescent COVID-19 samples.

Here immunoSEQ multiplex PCR was the method, and the copy in TCRdb shows in-frame clones only, minus some. The sample lists under 150,000 clones, over 75% occurring once. The CDR3 runs to 20 residues. CDR1 and CDR2 from the germline V gene are MNHNS and SASEGT. Trimming at V came to 1 base and at J to 2 bases, leaving 14 bases not matched to a gene. The V call is TRBV6-1, the J call TRBJ2-3; TRBD2 aligns across 11 bases. The TCR sequence derives from a woman aged 60 to 75 with active COVID-19. Sequencing was carried out using peripheral blood. CDR3 bases: TGTGCCAGCAGTGAAGGTACTAGCGGGAGCCCAACTCATGACACAGATACGCAGTATTTT. This gives the protein CASSEGTSGSPTHDTDTQYF.